The 23 T cell receptor beta chains below all came from one sample that was sequenced in a study of beta chain features in type 1 diabetes. General study findings and limits: Type 1 diabetes patients had TCRB CDR3s that were shorter (moderately but significantly so) in all four CD4+ subsets.

The whole isolated RNA underwent reverse transcription, so sequencing captured expressed TCRB transcripts. Only in-frame clones appear in the TCRdb table, and some are missing; sequencing was by immunoSEQ multiplex PCR. The sample holds around 150,000 clones, roughly 63% seen once. These TCRs' antigens remain unknown. The source material was naive CD4+ T cells from blood. These receptors came from a young man with type 1 diabetes.

V is TRBV7-6 and J is TRBJ1-1; TRBD1 is a possible D gene (6 bases). The CDR3 has 14 amino acids. The V end was cut by 5 bases, the J end by 4 bases, with 14 bases between. Germline CDR1 and CDR2: SGHVS and FNYEAQ. In DNA, the CDR3 is TGTGCCAGCAGCCCACAGGGCGGAGGCACTGAAGCTTTCTTT. Protein sequence: CASSPQGGGTEAFF. Using reference TRBV7-6 and TRBJ1-1 for the parts outside the CDR3, the full variable domain is GAGVSQSPRYKVTKRGQDVALRCDPISGHVSLYWYRQALGQGPEFLTYFNYEAQQDKSGLPNDRFSAERPEGSISTLTIQRTEQRDSAMYRCASSPQGGGTEAFFGQGTRLTVV.

The CDR3 nucleotides are TGTGCCAGTAGGAAGGACTATGGCTACACCTTC. Protein sequence: CASRKDYGYTF. This chain links TRBV19 with TRBJ1-2, with no clear D. The germline CDR1 and CDR2 sequences are LNHDA and SQIVND (reference sequence). The CDR3 is made up of 11 amino acids. V was cut by 6 bases and J by 3 bases, with 5 bases left in between.

Comments on this clone: The same CDR3 is also encoded by other DNA sequences in this sample. The rearrangement joins TRBV7-9 to TRBJ2-6; 7 bases fit TRBD1. The CDR3 runs to 15 residues. Germline trimming cut 5 bases from V and 2 bases from J; bases unmatched to any gene: 3. Germline loops: CDR1 SEHNR, CDR2 FQNEAQ (reference sequence). In DNA form, the CDR3 reads TGTGCCAGCAGCCTAGACAGGGCTGGGGCCAACGTCCTGACTTTC. Amino acid sequence: CASSLDRAGANVLTF.

The sample holds a few counts of this clone. The V call is TRBV14, the J call TRBJ1-6, with D possibly TRBD1 on 5 matching bases. This CDR3 has 13 residues. V was pared by 4 bases and J by 8 bases, with 9 bases between. CDR1 is SGHDN and CDR2 is FVKESK in the germline V gene. The CDR3 reads CASSLRGDSPLHF. The CDR3, as DNA: TGTGCCAGCAGCCTGCGAGGGGATTCACCCCTCCACTTT.

The CDR3: CVASNTGELFF. CDR3 coding DNA: TGCGTCGCTTCGAACACCGGGGAGCTGTTTTTT. The chain carries TRBV29-1 and TRBJ2-2, with D hard to call. Germline lookup yields CDR1 SQVTM and CDR2 ANQGSEA. This CDR3 has 11 residues.

The CDR3: CASSQASGGHSTDTQYF. The CDR3 nucleotides read TGCGCCAGCAGCCAAGCTAGCGGGGGGCATAGCACAGATACGCAGTATTTT. V is TRBV4-3 and J is TRBJ2-3; 11 nucleotides agree with TRBD2. Germline V CDR1 and CDR2: LGHNA, YSLEER. CDR3 length equals 17 residues. With 1 base clipped from V and 0 bases from J, the junction kept 3 bases outside the gene matches.

This clone was counted only a few times. This chain links TRBV2 with TRBJ2-3; no definite D call. Germline V lookup: CDR1 SNHLY, CDR2 FYNNEI. Trimming pared 2 bases from V and 2 bases from J, leaving 14 bases between. This CDR3 is 16 amino acids long. The CDR3 loop reads CASSEQPGGNTDTQYF. DNA for the CDR3: TGTGCCAGCAGTGAACAGCCGGGTGGGAACACAGATACGCAGTATTTT.

The CDR3 loop is CSVNRGYEQYF. Here the CDR3 DNA reads TGCAGCGTTAACAGGGGATACGAGCAGTACTTC. V is TRBV29-1 and J is TRBJ2-7; 7 bases are a match to TRBD1. Germline V gene data show CDR1 as SQVTM and CDR2 as ANQGSEA. The V segment lost 5 bases and the J segment 4 bases; nucleotides outside the gene matches: 2. The CDR3 has 11 amino acids.

As to this clone: Within the sample, other DNA sequences also encode this same CDR3. The V call is TRBV7-9, the J call TRBJ1-3; D remains unclear. Germline CDR1 SEHNR, CDR2 FQNEAQ (reference sequence). With 1 base removed from V and 3 bases from J, the gap between germline ends came to 1 base. CDR3 length equals 12 residues. The CDR3 DNA reads as TGTGCCAGCAGCTTAGGTGGAAACACCATATATTTT. Protein: CASSLGGNTIYF.

Concerning this clone itself: The sample carries other DNA sequences with the same CDR3. The V gene is TRBV7-2, the J gene TRBJ2-3; TRBD1 aligns across 7 bases. Germline V CDR1 and CDR2: SGHTA, FQGNSA. This CDR3 comprises 14 residues. The V and J ends lost 6 bases and 1 base, in that order; junction bases with no gene match: 4. CDR3 region: CASSADRGTDTQYF. CDR3 DNA sequence: TGTGCCAGCAGTGCTGACAGGGGCACAGATACGCAGTATTTT.

The V gene is TRBV9, the J gene TRBJ2-2; D remains ambiguous. Trimming left V 7 bases short and J 2 bases short, with 12 bases between. Germline-derived CDR1 and CDR2 are SGDLS and YYNGEE. The CDR3 is 14 residues long. The CDR3 loop is CASSGIRNTGELFF. For the CDR3, the DNA is TGTGCCAGCTCTGGAATAAGAAACACCGGGGAGCTGTTTTTT.

The chain joins TRBV29-1 to TRBJ2-2; 7 bases are a match to TRBD2. CDR1 is SQVTM and CDR2 is ANQGSEA in the germline V gene. This CDR3 has 14 amino acids. J gave up 0 bases and V 7 bases, and 5 bases lay outside the gene matches. This chain's CDR3 is CSAGGSSNTGELFF. CDR3 in DNA: TGCAGCGCCGGGGGGAGCTCGAACACCGGGGAGCTGTTTTTT.

This clone was observed a few times. V usage is TRBV29-1 and J usage is TRBJ2-6, with D unclear. Germline V gene data show CDR1 as SQVTM and CDR2 as ANQGSEA. V was trimmed by 8 bases and J by 2 bases, leaving 13 bases between them. The CDR3 loop spans 14 amino acids. The CDR3 DNA follows: TGCAGCCCTGGATTCATGGCTGGGGCCAACGTCCTGACTTTC. Amino acids: CSPGFMAGANVLTF.

The chain joins TRBV7-2 to TRBJ2-5; TRBD1 aligns across 8 bases. V was pared by 3 bases and J by 5 bases, with 5 bases of the junction left unmatched. Germline-derived CDR1 and CDR2 are SGHTA and FQGNSA. The CDR3 covers 14 residues. The chain's CDR3 is CASSLQGARETQYF. The DNA of the CDR3 is TGTGCCAGCAGCTTGCAGGGGGCGCGGGAGACCCAGTACTTC.

This sequence joins TRBV27 and TRBJ2-7; 7 nucleotides align to TRBD1. V lost 5 bases to trimming and J lost 3 bases; unmatched junction nucleotides: 7. Germline V gives CDR1 MNHEY, CDR2 SMNVEV (reference sequence). This CDR3 region has 14 residues. The chain's CDR3 is CASSPPGQSYEQYF. The CDR3 nucleotides read TGTGCCAGCAGTCCTCCGGGACAGAGCTACGAGCAGTACTTC.

The chain employs TRBV9 and TRBJ2-1; 7 nucleotides agree with TRBD1. Looked up from germline, CDR1 is SGDLS and CDR2 is YYNGEE. CDR3 length equals 15 residues. Trimming at V came to 0 bases and at J to 12 bases, leaving 12 bases not matched to a gene. The CDR3 DNA sequence: TGTGCCAGCAGCGTAGTCGGGACAGTGAATGACGGGCAGTTCTTC. Translation: CASSVVGTVNDGQFF.

The rearrangement joins TRBV7-2 to TRBJ1-1; possible D gene TRBD1, 5 bases. The CDR3 is made up of 16 amino acids. V lost 6 bases to trimming and J lost 1 base, with 18 bases between them. Germline loops: CDR1 SGHTA, CDR2 FQGNSA. In nucleotides, the CDR3 is TGTGCCAGCAGGGGAGGGGATTCTACTTCGAACACTGAAGCTTTCTTT. It is translated as CASRGGDSTSNTEAFF.

The chain has TRBV11-2 and TRBJ2-3; 8 bases match TRBD1. This CDR3 has 16 residues. Germline V gives CDR1 SGHAT, CDR2 FQNNGV. The V and J ends lost 7 bases and 0 bases, in that order; junction bases with no gene match: 9. DNA of the CDR3: TGTGCCAGCAACCTCCACAGGGGGGCTAGCACAGATACGCAGTATTTT. Protein sequence: CASNLHRGASTDTQYF.

For this clone: The sample contains more than one DNA sequence encoding this CDR3. The V gene is TRBV14, the J gene TRBJ2-7, with unresolved D. The CDR3 spans 15 residues. CDR1 is SGHDN, CDR2 FVKESK, per germline. V was cut by 0 bases and J by 0 bases, with 9 bases left in between. CDR3 protein: CASSQDPGYSYEQYF. The CDR3 bases are TGTGCCAGCAGCCAAGACCCCGGCTACTCCTACGAGCAGTACTTC.

V gene TRBV7-9 combines with J gene TRBJ1-4, with D tentatively TRBD1 (5 bases). The ends were cut back, 4 bases at V and 8 bases at J, with 11 bases in the middle. The length of the CDR3 is 13 residues. Germline CDR1 SEHNR, CDR2 FQNEAQ (reference sequence). CDR3 sequence (DNA): TGTGCCAGCAGCTCCTCAGGGAGGGAAAAACTGTTTTTT. Its protein product is CASSSSGREKLFF.

The CDR3, as DNA: TGTGCCAGCTCACCACCGGGACAGGGTCCAGAGACCCAGTACTTC. Its translation: CASSPPGQGPETQYF. The chain couples TRBV18 to TRBJ2-5; 9 bases are shared with TRBD1. Per germline, CDR1 KGHSH and CDR2 LQKENI. There are 15 residues in the CDR3. Trimming removed 0 bases from V and 4 bases from J; junction bases left unmatched: 3. Complete variable domain (other parts from reference TRBV18 and TRBJ2-5): NAGVMQNPRHLVRRRGQEARLRCSPMKGHSHVYWYRQLPEEGLKFMVYLQKENIIDESGMPKERFSAEFPKEGPSILRIQQVVRGDSAAYFCASSPPGQGPETQYFGPGTRLLVL.

The rearrangement links TRBV10-3 to TRBJ2-4; TRBD1 matches 10 bases. V was clipped by 4 bases and J by 6 bases; unmatched bases: 6. The CDR3 is 15 residues long. The germline gives CDR1 ENHRY, CDR2 SYGVKD. CDR3 residues: CAISVDRGDLNIQYF. The CDR3, as DNA: TGTGCCATCAGTGTGGACAGGGGGGACCTAAACATTCAGTACTTC.

The J gene is TRBJ2-5, the V gene TRBV25-1, with 9 bases aligning to TRBD2. With 1 base clipped from V and 5 bases from J, the junction kept 5 bases outside the gene matches. This CDR3 is 15 amino acids long. Looked up from germline, CDR1 is MGHDK and CDR2 is SYGVNS. CDR3 bases: TGTGCCAGCAGTGAATCCTTAGCGGGGGTTGAGACCCAGTACTTC. Amino acid sequence: CASSESLAGVETQYF.